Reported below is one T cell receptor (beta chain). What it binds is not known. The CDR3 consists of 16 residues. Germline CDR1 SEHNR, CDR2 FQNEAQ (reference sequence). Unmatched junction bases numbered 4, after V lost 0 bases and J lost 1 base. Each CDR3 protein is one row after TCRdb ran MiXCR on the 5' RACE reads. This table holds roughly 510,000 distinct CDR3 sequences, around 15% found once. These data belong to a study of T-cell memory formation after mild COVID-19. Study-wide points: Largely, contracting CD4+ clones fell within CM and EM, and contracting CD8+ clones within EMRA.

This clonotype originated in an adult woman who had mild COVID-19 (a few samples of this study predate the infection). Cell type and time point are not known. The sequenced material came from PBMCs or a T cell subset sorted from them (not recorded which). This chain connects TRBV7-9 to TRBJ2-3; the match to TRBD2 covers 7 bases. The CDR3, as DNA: TGTGCCAGCAGCTTAGCGGGGGGGACGCGCACAGATACGCAGTATTTT. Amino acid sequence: CASSLAGGTRTDTQYF.